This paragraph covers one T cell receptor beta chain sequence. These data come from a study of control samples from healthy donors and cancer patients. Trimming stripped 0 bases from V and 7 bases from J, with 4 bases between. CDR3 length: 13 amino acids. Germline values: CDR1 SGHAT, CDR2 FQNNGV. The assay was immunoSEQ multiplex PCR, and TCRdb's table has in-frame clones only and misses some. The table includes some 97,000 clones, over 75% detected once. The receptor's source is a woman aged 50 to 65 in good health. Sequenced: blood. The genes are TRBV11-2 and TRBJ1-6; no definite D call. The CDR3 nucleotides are TGTGCCAGCAGCTTAGAAATGAATTCACCCCTCCACTTT. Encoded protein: CASSLEMNSPLHF.